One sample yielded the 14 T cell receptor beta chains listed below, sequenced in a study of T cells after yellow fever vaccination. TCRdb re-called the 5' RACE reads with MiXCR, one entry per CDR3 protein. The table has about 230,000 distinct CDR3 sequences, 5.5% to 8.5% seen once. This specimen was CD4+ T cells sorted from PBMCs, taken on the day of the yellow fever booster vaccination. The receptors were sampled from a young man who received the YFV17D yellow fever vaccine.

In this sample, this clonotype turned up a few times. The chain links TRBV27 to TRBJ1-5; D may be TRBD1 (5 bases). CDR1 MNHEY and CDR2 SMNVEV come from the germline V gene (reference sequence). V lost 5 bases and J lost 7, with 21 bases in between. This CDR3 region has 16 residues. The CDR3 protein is CASSTRQGVGGQPQHF. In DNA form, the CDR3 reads TGTGCCAGCAGTACCAGGCAGGGTGTCGGCGGGCAGCCCCAGCATTTT.

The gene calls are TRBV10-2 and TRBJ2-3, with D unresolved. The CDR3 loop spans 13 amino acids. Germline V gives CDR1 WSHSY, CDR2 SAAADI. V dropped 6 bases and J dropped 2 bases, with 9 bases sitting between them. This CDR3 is CASRAVHTDTQYF. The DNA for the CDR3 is TGCGCCAGCAGGGCGGTGCACACAGATACGCAGTATTTT.

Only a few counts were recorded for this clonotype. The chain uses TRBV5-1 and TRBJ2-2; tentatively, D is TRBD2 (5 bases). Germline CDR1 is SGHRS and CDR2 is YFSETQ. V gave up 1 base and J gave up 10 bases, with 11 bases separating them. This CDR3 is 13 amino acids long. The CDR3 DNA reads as TGCGCCAGCAGCTTGACGGGGTCGGTGGAGCTGTTTTTT. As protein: CASSLTGSVELFF. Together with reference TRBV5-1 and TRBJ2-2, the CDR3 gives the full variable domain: KAGVTQTPRYLIKTRGQQVTLSCSPISGHRSVSWYQQTPGQGLQFLFEYFSETQRNKGNFPGRFSGRQFSNSRSEMNVSTLELGDSALYLCASSLTGSVELFFGEGSRLTVL.

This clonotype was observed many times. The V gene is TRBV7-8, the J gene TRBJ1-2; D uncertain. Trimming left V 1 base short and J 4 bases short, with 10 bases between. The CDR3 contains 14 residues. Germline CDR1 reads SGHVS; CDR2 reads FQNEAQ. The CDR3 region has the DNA TGTGCCAGCAGCTTAGTGTCAGTGGGCTATGGCTACACCTTC. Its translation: CASSLVSVGYGYTF.

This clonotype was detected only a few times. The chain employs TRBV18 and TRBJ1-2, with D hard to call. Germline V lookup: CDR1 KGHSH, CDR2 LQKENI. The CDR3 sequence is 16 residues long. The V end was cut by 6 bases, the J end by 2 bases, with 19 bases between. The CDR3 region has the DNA TGTGCCAGCTCCTCCACGGTAGACGGCGAAAACTATGGCTACACCTTC. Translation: CASSSTVDGENYGYTF.

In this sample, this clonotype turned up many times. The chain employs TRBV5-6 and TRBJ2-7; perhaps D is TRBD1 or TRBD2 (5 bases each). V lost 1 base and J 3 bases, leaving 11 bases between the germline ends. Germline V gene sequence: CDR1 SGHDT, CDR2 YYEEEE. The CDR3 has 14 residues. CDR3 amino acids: CASSLLGVRYEQYF. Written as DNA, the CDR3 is TGTGCCAGCAGCTTGCTGGGGGTTCGCTACGAGCAGTACTTC. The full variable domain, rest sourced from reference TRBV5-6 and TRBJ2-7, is DAGVTQSPTHLIKTRGQQVTLRCSPKSGHDTVSWYQQALGQGPQFIFQYYEEEERQRGNFPDRFSGHQFPNYSSELNVNALLLGDSALYLCASSLLGVRYEQYFGPGTRLTVT.

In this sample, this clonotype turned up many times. This CDR3 is CASSLTGTSGSYEQYF. CDR3 sequence (DNA): TGTGCCAGCAGCTTGACCGGGACTAGCGGCTCCTACGAGCAGTACTTC. The gene calls are TRBV7-2 and TRBJ2-7; 11 bases line up with TRBD2. The CDR3 covers 16 residues. V lost 3 bases and J lost 0; bases outside the gene matches: 4. Germline V lookup: CDR1 SGHTA, CDR2 FQGNSA.

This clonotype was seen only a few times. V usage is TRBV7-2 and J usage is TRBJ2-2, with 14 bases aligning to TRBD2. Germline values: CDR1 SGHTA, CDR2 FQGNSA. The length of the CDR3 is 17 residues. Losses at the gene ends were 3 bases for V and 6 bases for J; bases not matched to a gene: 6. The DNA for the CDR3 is TGTGCCAGCAGCTTCATTCCGGGACTAGCGGGAGCCGGGGAGCTGTTTTTT. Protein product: CASSFIPGLAGAGELFF.

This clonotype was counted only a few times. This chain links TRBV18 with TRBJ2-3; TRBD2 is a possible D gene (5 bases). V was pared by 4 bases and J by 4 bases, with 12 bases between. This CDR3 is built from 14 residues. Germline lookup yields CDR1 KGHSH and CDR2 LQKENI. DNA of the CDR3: TGTGCCAGCTCACACCTTCCGGGGTCAGATACGCAGTATTTT. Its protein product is CASSHLPGSDTQYF.

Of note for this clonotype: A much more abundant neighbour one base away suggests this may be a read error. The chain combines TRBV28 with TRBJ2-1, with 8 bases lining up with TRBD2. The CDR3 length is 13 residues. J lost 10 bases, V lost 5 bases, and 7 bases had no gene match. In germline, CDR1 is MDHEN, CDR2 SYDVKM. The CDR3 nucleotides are TGTGCCAGCAGTCTCCCGGGGGGGAAAGAGCAGTTCTTC. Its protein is CASSLPGGKEQFF. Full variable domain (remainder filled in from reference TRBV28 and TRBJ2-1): DVKVTQSSRYLVKRTGEKVFLECVQDMDHENMFWYRQDPGLGLRLIYFSYDVKMKEKGDIPEGYSVSREKKERFSLILESASTNQTSMYLCASSLPGGKEQFFGPGTRLTVL.

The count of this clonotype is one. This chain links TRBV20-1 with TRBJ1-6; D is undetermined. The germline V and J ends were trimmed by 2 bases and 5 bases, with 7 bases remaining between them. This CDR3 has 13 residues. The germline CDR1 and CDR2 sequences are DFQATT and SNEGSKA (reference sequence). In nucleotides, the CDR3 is TGCAGTGCTAGACCCCGAGATAATTCACCCCTCCACTTT. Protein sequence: CSARPRDNSPLHF.

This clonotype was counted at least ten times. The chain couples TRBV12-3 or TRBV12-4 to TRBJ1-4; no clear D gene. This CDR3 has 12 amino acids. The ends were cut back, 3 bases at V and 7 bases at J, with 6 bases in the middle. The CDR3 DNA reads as TGTGCCAGCAGTTTCCCGACTGAAAAACTGTTTTTT. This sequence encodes CASSFPTEKLFF.

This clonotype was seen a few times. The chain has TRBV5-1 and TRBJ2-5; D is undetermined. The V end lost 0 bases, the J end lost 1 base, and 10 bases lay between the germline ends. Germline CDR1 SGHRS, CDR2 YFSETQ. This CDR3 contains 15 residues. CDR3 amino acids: CASSLDPTTQETQYF. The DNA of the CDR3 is TGCGCCAGCAGCTTGGATCCTACGACCCAAGAGACCCAGTACTTC. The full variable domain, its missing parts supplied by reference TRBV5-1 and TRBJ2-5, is KAGVTQTPRYLIKTRGQQVTLSCSPISGHRSVSWYQQTPGQGLQFLFEYFSETQRNKGNFPGRFSGRQFSNSRSEMNVSTLELGDSALYLCASSLDPTTQETQYFGPGTRLLVL.

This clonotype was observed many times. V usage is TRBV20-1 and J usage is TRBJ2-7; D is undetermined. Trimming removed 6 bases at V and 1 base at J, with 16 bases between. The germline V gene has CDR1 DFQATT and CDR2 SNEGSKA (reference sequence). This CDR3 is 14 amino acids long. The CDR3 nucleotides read TGCAGTGCCACATCCTCGTCGCGGTCCTACGAGCAGTACTTC. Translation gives CSATSSSRSYEQYF.